These T cell receptor beta chains were read from a single sample in a study of beta chain features in type 1 diabetes. Libraries were prepared by immunoSEQ multiplex PCR; TCRdb keeps only in-frame clonotypes and omits some of them. The repertoire has a few hundred thousand clones, around 12% of them found once; the top ten carry approximately 0.011%. The specimen was naive CD4+ T cells from blood. Source of these receptors: a woman younger than 30 with type 1 diabetes. Each CDR3 is given with its conserved first and last residue. D genes are given only for firm matches. Rows give clone size only sometimes, using once, few, many, or a class for an expanded clone.

v_call	d_call	j_call	clone_size	cdr3_aa	cdr3_nt
TRBV29-1	TRBD1	TRBJ2-3	.	CSVLTGGDTQYF	TGCAGCGTTCTTACAGGGGGAGATACGCAGTATTTT
TRBV18	.	TRBJ2-7	few	CASSPQGGASSYEQYF	TGTGCCAGCTCACCACAGGGCGGGGCTAGCTCCTACGAGCAGTACTTC
TRBV5-1	TRBD2	TRBJ2-1	.	CASSLTGGPDEQFF	TGCGCCAGCAGCTTGACGGGAGGGCCTGATGAGCAGTTCTTC
TRBV30	.	TRBJ1-1	few	CAWSRGRNTEAFF	TGTGCCTGGAGTAGGGGCAGGAACACTGAAGCTTTCTTT
TRBV7-2	TRBD1	TRBJ2-1	.	CASSSDRGNEQFF	TGTGCCAGCAGCTCGGACAGGGGGAATGAGCAGTTCTTC
TRBV6-5	.	TRBJ1-2	.	CASSYVAGGGYTF	TGTGCCAGCAGTTATGTGGCAGGAGGGGGCTACACCTTC
TRBV25-1	.	TRBJ1-6	few	CASSDWLYNSPLHF	TGTGCCAGCAGTGACTGGCTCTATAATTCACCCCTCCACTTT
TRBV28	.	TRBJ1-5	few	CASSPLLGRGDQPQHF	TGTGCCAGCAGTCCCCTCCTGGGCAGGGGTGACCAGCCCCAGCATTTT
TRBV5-1	.	TRBJ2-3	.	CASSSPEASSTDTQYF	TGCGCCAGCAGCTCACCTGAGGCTTCTAGCACAGATACGCAGTATTTT
TRBV5-6	TRBD1	TRBJ1-5	.	CASSLGQGALGNQPQHF	TGTGCCAGCAGCTTGGGACAGGGGGCCCTTGGCAATCAGCCCCAGCATTTT
TRBV29-1	.	TRBJ1-2	few	CSVDNRVGGYTF	TGCAGCGTTGATAACAGGGTAGGCGGCTACACCTTC
TRBV7-9	.	TRBJ2-1	.	CASSLALPSSYNEQFF	TGTGCCAGCAGCTTAGCCCTACCGAGCTCCTACAATGAGCAGTTCTTC
TRBV5-1	TRBD1	TRBJ2-6	few	CASSPRTGHDGANVLTF	TGCGCCAGCAGCCCGAGGACAGGCCACGACGGGGCCAACGTCCTGACTTTC
TRBV18	.	TRBJ2-5	.	CASSPGPETQYF	TGTGCCAGCTCACCGGGCCCAGAGACCCAGTACTTC